Listed here are 4 T cell receptor beta chains from one sample, sequenced in a study of blood T cell repertoires in COVID-19 (dated by TCRdb to the early 2020s). Libraries were constructed by the immunoSEQ multiplex PCR assay. In its TCRdb copy, this immuneACCESS table keeps in-frame sequences only and misses some clones. Where compared with another copy, unresolved V genes explain less than half of these, and the others have no known cause. The sample contains some 150,000 clones, more than 75% of them found a single time. Of the sample, approximately 5% is held by the ten largest clones. Material for sequencing was peripheral blood. The receptors come from a human donor in a cohort sampled during active COVID-19.

This clone occurred a few times. This chain connects TRBV3-1 (or the pseudogene TRBV3-2) to TRBJ2-1; D is uncertain. V dropped 3 bases and J dropped 1 base, with 7 bases sitting between them. Germline-derived CDR1 and CDR2 are LGHDT and YNNKEL (reference sequence). The CDR3 is made up of 14 amino acids. CDR3: CASSQGSSYNEQFF. The CDR3 DNA sequence: TGTGCCAGCAGCCAGGGCTCATCCTACAATGAGCAGTTCTTC.

The chain uses TRBV6-2 or TRBV6-3 and TRBJ2-1, with 12 bases matching TRBD2. V shed 6 bases and J 8 bases; nucleotides not matched to a gene: 11. CDR3 length: 16 residues. Germline V gene data show CDR1 as MNHEY and CDR2 as SVGEGT. This chain's CDR3 is CASSSTSGRRNHEQFF. CDR3 sequence (DNA): TGTGCCAGCAGCTCCACTAGCGGGAGGCGGAATCATGAGCAGTTCTTC.

V is TRBV27 and J is TRBJ1-6, with 7 bases fitting TRBD1. CDR1 and CDR2 (germline): MNHEY, SMNVEV (reference sequence). V was clipped by 2 bases and J by 2 bases; unmatched bases: 6. This CDR3 comprises 17 residues. The CDR3 DNA follows: TGTGCCAGCAGTTTACTGACAGGGTCGACCTATAATTCACCCCTCCACTTT. Residues: CASSLLTGSTYNSPLHF.

The V and J genes are TRBV4-2 and TRBJ2-5, with 7 bases lining up with TRBD1. Trimming cost V 1 base and J 3 bases; bases outside gene matches: 14. The length of the CDR3 is 18 residues. Per germline, CDR1 LGHNA and CDR2 YNFKEQ. The CDR3 DNA follows: TGTGCCAGCAGCCAAGTCGGTGTAGGGACAGTTGAAGAAGAGACCCAGTACTTC. It yields the protein CASSQVGVGTVEEETQYF.